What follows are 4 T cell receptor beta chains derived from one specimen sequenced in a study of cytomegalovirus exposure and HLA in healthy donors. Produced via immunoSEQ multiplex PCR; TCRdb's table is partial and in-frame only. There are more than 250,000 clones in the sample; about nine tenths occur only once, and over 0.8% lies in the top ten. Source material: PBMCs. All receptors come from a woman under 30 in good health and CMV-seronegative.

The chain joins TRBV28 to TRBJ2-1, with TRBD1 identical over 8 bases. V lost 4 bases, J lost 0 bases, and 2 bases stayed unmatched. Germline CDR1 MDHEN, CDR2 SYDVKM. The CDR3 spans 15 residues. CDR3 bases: TGTGCCAGCAGTTATGGGACAGGCTCCTACAATGAGCAGTTCTTC. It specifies CASSYGTGSYNEQFF.

The CDR3 protein is CASSEWGFGVSDTQYF. DNA of the CDR3: TGCGCCAGCAGTGAATGGGGATTCGGGGTTTCGGATACGCAGTATTTT. The gene calls are TRBV10-1 and TRBJ2-3; weak D call: TRBD2 (5 bases). This CDR3 is built from 16 residues. Germline CDR1 and CDR2: WNHNN and SYGVQD (reference sequence). V lost 3 bases and J 6 bases, leaving 19 bases between the germline ends.

DNA of the CDR3: TGTGCCAGCTCACGGGACAGGGGTGGCTACGAGCAGTACTTC. Its protein product is CASSRDRGGYEQYF. This chain links TRBV18 with TRBJ2-7; 10 bases are a match to TRBD1. The trim removed 4 bases at V and 3 bases at J, leaving 3 bases unmatched. This CDR3 spans 14 amino acids. The germline V gene encodes CDR1 KGHSH and CDR2 LQKENI.

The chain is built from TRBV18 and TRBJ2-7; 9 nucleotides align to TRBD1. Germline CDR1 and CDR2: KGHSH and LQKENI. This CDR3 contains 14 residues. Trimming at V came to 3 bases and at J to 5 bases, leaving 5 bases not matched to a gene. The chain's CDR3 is CASSPRTGVDEQYF. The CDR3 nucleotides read TGTGCCAGCTCACCCCGGACAGGGGTCGACGAGCAGTACTTC.